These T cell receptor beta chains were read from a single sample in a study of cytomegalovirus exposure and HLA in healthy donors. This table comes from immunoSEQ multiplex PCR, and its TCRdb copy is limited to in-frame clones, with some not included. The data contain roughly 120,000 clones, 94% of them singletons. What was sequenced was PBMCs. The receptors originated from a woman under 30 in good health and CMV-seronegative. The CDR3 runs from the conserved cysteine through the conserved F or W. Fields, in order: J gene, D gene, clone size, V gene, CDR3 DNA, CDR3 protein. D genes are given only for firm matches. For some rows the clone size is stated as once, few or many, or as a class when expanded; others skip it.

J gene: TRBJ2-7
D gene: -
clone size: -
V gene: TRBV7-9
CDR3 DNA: TGTGCCAGCAGCGCCTCTCCTAGCAACGAGCAGTACTTC
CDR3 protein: CASSASPSNEQYF

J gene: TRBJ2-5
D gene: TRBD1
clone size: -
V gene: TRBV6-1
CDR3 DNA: TGTGCCAGCAGCGAACAGAGACAGGGGTTAGGGGAGACCCAGTACTTC
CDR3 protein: CASSEQRQGLGETQYF

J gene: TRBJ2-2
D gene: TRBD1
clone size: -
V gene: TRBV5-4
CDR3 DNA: TGTGCCAGCAGCTTGCCGGGACAGCCCATCGGGGAGCTGTTTTTT
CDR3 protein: CASSLPGQPIGELFF

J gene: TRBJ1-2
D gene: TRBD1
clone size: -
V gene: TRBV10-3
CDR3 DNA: TGTGCCATCAGCCTTGACAGGGGGCAGGGCTACACCTTC
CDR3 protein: CAISLDRGQGYTF

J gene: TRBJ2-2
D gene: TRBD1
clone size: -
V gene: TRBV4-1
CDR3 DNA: TGCGCCAGCAGCCTCGGCCCAGGGGGCGCCTGGACCGGGGAGCTGTTTTTT
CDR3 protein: CASSLGPGGAWTGELFF

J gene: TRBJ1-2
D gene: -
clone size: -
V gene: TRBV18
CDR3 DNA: TGTGCCAGCTCACCTGCTGGGGCGAAGAATGGCTACACCTTC
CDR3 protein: CASSPAGAKNGYTF

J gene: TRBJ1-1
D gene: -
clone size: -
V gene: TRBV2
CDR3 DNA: TGTGCCAGCAACGGGGGGATGAACACTGAAGCTTTCTTT
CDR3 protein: CASNGGMNTEAFF

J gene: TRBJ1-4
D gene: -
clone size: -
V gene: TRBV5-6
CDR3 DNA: TGTGCCAGCAAGGGAGCTGGCGGGGAAAAACTGTTTTTT
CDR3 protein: CASKGAGGEKLFF

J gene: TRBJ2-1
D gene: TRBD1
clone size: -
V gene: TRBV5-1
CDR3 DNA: TGCGCCAGCAGCCTATCCGTGGACAGGGGGCTAGGCTTCTTC
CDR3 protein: CASSLSVDRGLGFF

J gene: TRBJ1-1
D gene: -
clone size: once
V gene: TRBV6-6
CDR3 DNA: TGTGCCAGCAGAACGGGGGGTTTGCCTGAAGCTTTCTTT
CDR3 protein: CASRTGGLPEAFF

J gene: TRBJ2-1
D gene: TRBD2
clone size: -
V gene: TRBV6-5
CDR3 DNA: TGTGCCAGCAGTTACTCGCTGGGGCTAGCGGGAGCTGAGCAGTTCTTC
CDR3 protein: CASSYSLGLAGAEQFF

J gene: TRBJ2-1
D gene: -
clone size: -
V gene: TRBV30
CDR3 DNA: TGTGCCTGGAGTGTAGGCGGGGAGCAGTTCTTC
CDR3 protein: CAWSVGGEQFF

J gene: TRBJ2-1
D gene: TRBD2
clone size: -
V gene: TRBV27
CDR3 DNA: TGTGCCAGCAGTTTAGGGTTAGCGGGAGGGAATCTCAATGAGCAGTTCTTC
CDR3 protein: CASSLGLAGGNLNEQFF

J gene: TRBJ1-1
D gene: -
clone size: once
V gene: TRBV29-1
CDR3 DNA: TGCAGCGTTGAAAGTACGCGACACCTGAACACTGAAGCTTTCTTT
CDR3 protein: CSVESTRHLNTEAFF

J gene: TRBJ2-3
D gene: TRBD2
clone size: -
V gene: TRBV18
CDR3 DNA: TGTGCCAGCTCACCACCCCTAGCGGGAACAGATACGCAGTATTTT
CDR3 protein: CASSPPLAGTDTQYF

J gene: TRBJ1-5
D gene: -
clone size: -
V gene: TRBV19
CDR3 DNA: TGTGCCAGTAGTATAGTGGGGCAGAATCAGCCCCAGCATTTT
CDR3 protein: CASSIVGQNQPQHF

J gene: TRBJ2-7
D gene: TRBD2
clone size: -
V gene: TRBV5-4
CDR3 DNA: TGTGCCAGCAGCTTCCGGGACCTCCCTCGGGGGGGGCCCTACGAGCAGTACTTC
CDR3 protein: CASSFRDLPRGGPYEQYF

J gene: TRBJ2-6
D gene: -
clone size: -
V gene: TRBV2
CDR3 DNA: TGTGCCAGCAGTGCGTCGGTTCCCTCTGGGGCCAACGTCCTGACTTTC
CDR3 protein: CASSASVPSGANVLTF

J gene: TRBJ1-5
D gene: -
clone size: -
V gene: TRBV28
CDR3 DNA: TGTGCCAGCAGTTTATTCTGGGGGGTTAGCAATCAGCCCCAGCATTTT
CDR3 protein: CASSLFWGVSNQPQHF

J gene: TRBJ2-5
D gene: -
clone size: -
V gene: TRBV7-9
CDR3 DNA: TGTGCCAGCAGCCCTAGAAGGGGGGGGCCTAGAGAGACCCAGTACTTC
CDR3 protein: CASSPRRGGPRETQYF

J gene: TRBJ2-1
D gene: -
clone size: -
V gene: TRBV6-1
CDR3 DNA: TGTGCCAGCAGTCTGACAAAATACCTTACTGAGCAGTTCTTC
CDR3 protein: CASSLTKYLTEQFF

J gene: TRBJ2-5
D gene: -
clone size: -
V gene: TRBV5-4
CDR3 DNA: TGTGCCAGCAGCTCAGGGCTAGCGTTAGAGACCCAGTACTTC
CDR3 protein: CASSSGLALETQYF

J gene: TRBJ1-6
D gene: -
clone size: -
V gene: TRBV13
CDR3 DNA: TGTGCCAGCAGCTTAGGTACAGCCCTCTATAATTCACCCCTCCACTTT
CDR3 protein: CASSLGTALYNSPLHF

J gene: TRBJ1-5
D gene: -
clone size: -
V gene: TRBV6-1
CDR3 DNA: TGTGCCAGCGAGGACCCAGGGGAGAGGGGACAGCCCCAGCATTTT
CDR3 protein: CASEDPGERGQPQHF

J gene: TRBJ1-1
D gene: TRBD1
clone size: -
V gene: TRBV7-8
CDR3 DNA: TGTGCCAGCAGCGCCAACAGGGGGCGGACTGAAGCTTTCTTT
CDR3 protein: CASSANRGRTEAFF

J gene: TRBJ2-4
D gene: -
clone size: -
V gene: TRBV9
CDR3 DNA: TGTGCCAGCAGCCCCTCCGGGACACATGATTCAAACATTCAGTACTTC
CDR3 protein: CASSPSGTHDSNIQYF

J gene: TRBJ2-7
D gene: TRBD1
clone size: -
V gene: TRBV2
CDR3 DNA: TGTGCCAGCAGTTGGGACAGGGATCCCTCCTACGAGCAGTACTTC
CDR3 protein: CASSWDRDPSYEQYF

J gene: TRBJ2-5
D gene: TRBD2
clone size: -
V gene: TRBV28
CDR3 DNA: TGTGCCAGCAGTGACATTAAGCGGGGGGAAGAGACCCAGTACTTC
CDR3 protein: CASSDIKRGEETQYF

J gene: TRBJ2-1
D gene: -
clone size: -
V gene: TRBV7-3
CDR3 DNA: TGTGCCAGCAGCTTACGGGGATCCAATGAGCAGTTCTTC
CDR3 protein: CASSLRGSNEQFF

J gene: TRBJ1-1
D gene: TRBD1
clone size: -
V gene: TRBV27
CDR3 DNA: TGTGCCAGCAGTCCAACAGGACAGGGACACACTGAAGCTTTCTTT
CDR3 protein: CASSPTGQGHTEAFF

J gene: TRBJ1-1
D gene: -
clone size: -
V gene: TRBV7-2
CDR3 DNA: TGTGCCAGCAGCTTAGGATACAACAACCGTGAAGCTTTCTTT
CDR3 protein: CASSLGYNNREAFF

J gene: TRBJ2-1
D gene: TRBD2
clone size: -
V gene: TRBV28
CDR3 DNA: TGTGCCAGCAGTTTGTTCACTAGCGGGAGTTACAATGAGCAGTTCTTC
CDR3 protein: CASSLFTSGSYNEQFF

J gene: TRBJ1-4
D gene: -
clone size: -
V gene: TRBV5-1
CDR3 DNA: TGCGCCAGCAGCGGCGGACAGCTGCCTAATGAAAAACTGTTTTTT
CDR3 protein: CASSGGQLPNEKLFF

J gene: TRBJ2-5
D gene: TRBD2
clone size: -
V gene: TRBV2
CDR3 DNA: TGTGCCAGCCTCCCCCGGACTAGCGGGAGTAGAGAGACCCAGTACTTC
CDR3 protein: CASLPRTSGSRETQYF

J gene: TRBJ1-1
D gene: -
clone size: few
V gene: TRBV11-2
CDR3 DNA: TGTGCCAGCAGCTTAGAGAGTCTCGAGGGAGCTTTCTTT
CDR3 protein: CASSLESLEGAFF

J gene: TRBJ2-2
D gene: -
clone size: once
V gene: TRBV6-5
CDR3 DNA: TGTGCCAGCAGTTATAGCACCGGGGAGCTGTTTTTT
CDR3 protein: CASSYSTGELFF

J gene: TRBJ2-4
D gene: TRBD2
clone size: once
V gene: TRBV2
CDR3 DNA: TGTGCCAGCAGGACCACTACTAGCGGGGCTCTTCAGTACTTC
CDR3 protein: CASRTTTSGALQYF

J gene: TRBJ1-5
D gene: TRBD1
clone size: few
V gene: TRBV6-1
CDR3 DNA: TGTGCCAGCAGTGAAGGGAGGACAGGGAGCAATCAGCCCCAGCATTTT
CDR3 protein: CASSEGRTGSNQPQHF

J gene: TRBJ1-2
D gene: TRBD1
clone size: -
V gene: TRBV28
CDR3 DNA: TGTGCCAGCAGTTTACAGGGGGCGCAGGGCTACACCTTC
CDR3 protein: CASSLQGAQGYTF

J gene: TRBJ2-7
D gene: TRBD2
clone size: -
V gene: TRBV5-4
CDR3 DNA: TGTGCCAGCAGCTTGGAGCCGCGGGGGGAGCAGTACTTC
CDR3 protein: CASSLEPRGEQYF

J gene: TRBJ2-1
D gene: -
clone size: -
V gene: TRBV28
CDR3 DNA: TGTGCCAGCAGTTTATTTCAGGGAAGGGATGAGCAGTTCTTC
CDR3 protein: CASSLFQGRDEQFF

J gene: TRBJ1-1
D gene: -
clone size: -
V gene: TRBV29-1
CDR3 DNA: TGCAGCGCCCTAGACCGCCAAAAGGCTGAAGCTTTCTTT
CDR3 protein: CSALDRQKAEAFF

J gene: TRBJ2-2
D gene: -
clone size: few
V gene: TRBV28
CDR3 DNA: TGTGCCAGCAGTTTGAGTAAGGAGGCGGGCGGGGAGCTGTTTTTT
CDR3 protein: CASSLSKEAGGELFF

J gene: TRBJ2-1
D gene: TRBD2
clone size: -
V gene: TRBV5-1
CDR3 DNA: TGCGCCAGCAGCTTGAGGTCTAGCGGGGGCGTCTCCTACAATGAGCAGTTCTTC
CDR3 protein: CASSLRSSGGVSYNEQFF

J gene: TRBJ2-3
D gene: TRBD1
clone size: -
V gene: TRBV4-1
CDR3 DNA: TGCGCCAGCAGCCAAGATAGAGCCGCAGGGGGAGGCACAGATACGCAGTATTTT
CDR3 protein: CASSQDRAAGGGTDTQYF

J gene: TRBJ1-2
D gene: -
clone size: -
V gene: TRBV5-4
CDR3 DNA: TGTGCCAGCAGTCGACTAGGCATAAATGGCTACACCTTC
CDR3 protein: CASSRLGINGYTF